This T cell receptor (beta chain) was observed in a study of vaccination and CD4 T cells after COVID-19. As for the study in general: Between diagnosis and the drawing of post-COVID samples lay a median around 100 days (range 35 to 161). Study conclusions and caveats: Rising from about 20 to 38, the median of SARS-CoV-2-reactive clonotypes did not change significantly.

An Oncomine TCR Beta short-read assay was used to sequence the DNA from cultured CD4+ T cells. TCRdb analysed the PCR reads with MiXCR anew, one entry per CDR3 protein. The sample has under 20,000 distinct CDR3 sequences; 55% are singletons. On this clonotype: Its target is not known.

Noted treatment: roughly 10-day PBMC culture with coronavirus spike peptide pools or control peptides (ViraFEST assay). Peptide-pool expansion of antigen-specific T cells preceded TCR sequencing in ViraFEST. Alongside roughly 10 IU/ml IL-2 and 10 ug/ml peptide pools, PBMCs were cultured at 1.5 million to 2.5 million per well. The sequencing input was CD4+ T cells from blood, cultured in vitro. The clonotype was recovered from a human donor who had recovered from COVID-19.

The CDR3 DNA reads TGTGCCAGCAGAGAACAGGACCACTATGGCTACACCTTC. This encodes CASREQDHYGYTF. The gene calls are TRBV25-1 and TRBJ1-2, with D maybe TRBD1 (5 bases). Trimming took 6 bases from V and 3 from J, leaving 11 bases between them. The CDR3 is made up of 13 amino acids. Germline lookup yields CDR1 MGHDK and CDR2 SYGVNS.